This TCR beta chain stems from a study of blood T cells in healthy people across ages (dated by TCRdb to about 2015). The study in broad terms: In model experiments, template switching captured roughly one uniquely barcoded TCR beta cDNA molecule for every two T cells. The donors were split into four age groups: young (average 16 years), middle-aged (around 37), aged (more than 60) and long-lived (about 74). Age-related changes in TCR beta repertoire diversity were measured in the study by deep sequencing normalized with unique cDNA molecular identifiers. To avoid experimental bias, donors of different ages were spread randomly across the sequencing lanes. The study analyzed two additional independent replicas of 1 million unique cDNA reads from the same blood draw for two donors, one aged 18 to 30 and one aged 80 or older. The study at large found these results: Because the CMV infection status of the donors was unknown, age-related changes in expanded clonotypes may potentially have been confounded. As age increased, observed TCR beta diversity per million T cells dropped in a roughly linear way, and a significant reduction was already evident by age 40. Observed TCR beta diversity correlated strongly with the percentage of naive T cells measured by flow cytometry. Bulk unsorted PBMC profiling prevented conclusive comparison of naive and antigen-experienced compartments. Compared with the aged group, the long-lived group had more naive CD4+ T cells, fewer expanded clones and increased TCR diversity, a pattern suggesting age selection. Estimates of total diversity based on one million sequenced T cells were regarded as lower bounds and as underestimates.

The roughly 39 donors, aged 6 to 90 years, were systemically healthy Caucasian individuals from Russia. Each donor gave 8 to 10 milliliters of peripheral blood, drawn into EDTA-treated Vacutainer tubes. PBMCs were isolated by Ficoll-Paque density-gradient centrifugation, with at least 6 million obtained per sample. Total RNA was extracted from PBMCs with Trizol reagent, with at least 6 micrograms obtained per sample. The percentages of naive CD45RAhigh/CD27high T cells were determined by flow cytometry on a PBMC aliquot from every donor. This clonotype was found a few times. This receptor's antigen is unknown. Qualities for individual bases were not recorded, and no much larger clone is one base off. Library preparation employed 5' RACE. Instrument on record: Illumina HiSeq 2500. The second PCR ran for about 7 to 11 cycles and used a J-beta primer mix along with a sample-barcoded 5' primer. A template-switch 5' adaptor carrying 12 random nucleotides introduced a unique molecular identifier onto each TCR beta cDNA molecule. At least 3 million CDR3-containing paired-end reads were obtained from each sample. All of the RNA was converted into first-strand cDNA using the Mint cDNA synthesis kit, with a TRBC-specific oligonucleotide serving as the primer. All cDNA was treated with uracil-DNA glycosylase and then went through a first 18-cycle PCR with the universal primers M1SS and BC2_uni_R. The authors processed their data as follows. For normalization, 1 million high-quality reads, each with a distinct molecular identifier, were randomly selected from each sample. Instead of being binned into consensus sequences, reads with shared molecular identifiers were discarded. CDR3 identification, clonotype clustering and error correction used MiTCR with a Q25 quality threshold and the strictest error-elimination algorithm. Lower-bound total TCR beta diversity was estimated with a nonparametric unseen species model using Euler transformation. TCRdb cleaned the public reads at Q25 with fastp, built clones with MiXCR and kept in-frame beta chains. Every entry covers one CDR3 protein and lists the most common genes and DNA from its rows. The V and J calls reflect TCRdb's pipeline rather than the authors' work. The sample profile shows some 1.4 million distinct CDR3 sequences; around 39% of them were found once. Clones ranked in the top ten supply 6.5% to 10% of the sample.

Measured from the cysteine to the phenylalanine, the CDR3 is 15 residues long. The sequence is cut down to CDR3 DNA, 45 bases in frame from base 1. V ends up 4 bases short and J 4 bases short, with an unmatched junction base count of 6. As encoded in the germline V gene (reference sequence), CDR1 is LGHDT while CDR2 is YNNKEL. Rearrangement joined TRBV3-1 to TRBJ2-7, with TRBD1 matching 11 junction bases. Material: blood. The receptor was isolated from a woman aged 18-29 years in good health. The nucleotides are TGTGCCAGCAGCCCGGCCGGGACAGGGGGGTACGAGCAGTACTTC. It translates as CASSPAGTGGYEQYF.